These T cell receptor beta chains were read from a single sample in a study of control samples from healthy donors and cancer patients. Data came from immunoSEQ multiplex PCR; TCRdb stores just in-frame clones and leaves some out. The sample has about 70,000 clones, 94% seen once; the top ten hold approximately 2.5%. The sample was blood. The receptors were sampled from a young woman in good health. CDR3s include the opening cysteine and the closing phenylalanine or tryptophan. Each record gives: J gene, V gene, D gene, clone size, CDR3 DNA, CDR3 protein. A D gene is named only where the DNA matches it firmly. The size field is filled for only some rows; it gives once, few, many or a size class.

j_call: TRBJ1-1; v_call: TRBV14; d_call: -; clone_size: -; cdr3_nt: TGTGCCAGCAGCCAAGCGGACGGGAACACTGAAGCTTTCTTT; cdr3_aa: CASSQADGNTEAFF
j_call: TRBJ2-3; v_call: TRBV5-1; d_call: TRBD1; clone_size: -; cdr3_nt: TGCGCCAGCAGAAAGGGGACAGGCCTCGATACGCAGTATTTT; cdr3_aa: CASRKGTGLDTQYF
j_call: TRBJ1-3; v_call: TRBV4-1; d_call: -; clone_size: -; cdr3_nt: TGCGCCCGCAGCCGGCCAGGGTACTCTGGAAACACCATATATTTT; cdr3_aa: CARSRPGYSGNTIYF
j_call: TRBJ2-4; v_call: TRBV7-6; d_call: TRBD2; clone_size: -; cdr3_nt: TGTGCCAGCAGCCCAACCGAAGGACTAGCGGGAAACATTCAGTACTTC; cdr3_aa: CASSPTEGLAGNIQYF
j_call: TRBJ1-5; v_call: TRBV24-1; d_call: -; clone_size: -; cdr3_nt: TGTGCCACCAGTGATGCGTCAGGGACCCCATATAGCAATCAGCCCCAGCATTTT; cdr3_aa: CATSDASGTPYSNQPQHF
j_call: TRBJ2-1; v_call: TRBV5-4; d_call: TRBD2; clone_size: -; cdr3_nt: TGTGCCAGCAGCTCGGTCGGGACTAGAAACAATGAGCAGTTCTTC; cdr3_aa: CASSSVGTRNNEQFF
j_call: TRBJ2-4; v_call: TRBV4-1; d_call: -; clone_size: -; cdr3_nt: TGCGCCAGCAGCCCCCGAGTTCTAGCCAAAAACATTCAGTACTTC; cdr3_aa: CASSPRVLAKNIQYF
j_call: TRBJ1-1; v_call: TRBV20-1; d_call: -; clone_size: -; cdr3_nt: TGCAGTGCTAGTCCAACCTTGGGACTTACGAACACTGAAGCTTTCTTT; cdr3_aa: CSASPTLGLTNTEAFF
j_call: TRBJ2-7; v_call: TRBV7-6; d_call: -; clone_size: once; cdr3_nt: TGTGCCAGCAGCTTGGGGGGGCCCTACGAGCAGTACTTC; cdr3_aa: CASSLGGPYEQYF
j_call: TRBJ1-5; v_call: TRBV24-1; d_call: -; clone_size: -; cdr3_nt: TGTGCCACCAGTGACTCCCATTTTAATCAGCCCCAGCATTTT; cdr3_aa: CATSDSHFNQPQHF
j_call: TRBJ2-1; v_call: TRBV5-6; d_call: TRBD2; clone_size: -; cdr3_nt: TGTGCAAGTATAGCGGGGGGGAGCTACAATGAGCAGTTCTTC; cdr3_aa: CASIAGGSYNEQFF
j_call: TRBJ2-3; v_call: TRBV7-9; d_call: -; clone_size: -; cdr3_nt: TGTGCCAGCAGCCCGGATCCAGATACGCAGTATTTT; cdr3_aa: CASSPDPDTQYF
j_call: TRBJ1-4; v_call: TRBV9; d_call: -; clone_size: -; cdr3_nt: TGTGCCAGCAGCGGGTTTGGGGTACAGGACCCAACTAATGAAAAACTGTTTTTT; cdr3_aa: CASSGFGVQDPTNEKLFF
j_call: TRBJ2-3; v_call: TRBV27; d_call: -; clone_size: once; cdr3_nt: TGTGCCAGCAGTCAGTCGTCAGAAGTTACGCAGTATTTT; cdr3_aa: CASSQSSEVTQYF
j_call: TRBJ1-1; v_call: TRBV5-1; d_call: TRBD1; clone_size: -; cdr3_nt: TGCGCCAGCAGCTCAAACACGGGACAGCGGTCGAACACTGAAGCTTTCTTT; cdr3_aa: CASSSNTGQRSNTEAFF
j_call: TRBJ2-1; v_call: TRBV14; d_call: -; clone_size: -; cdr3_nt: TGTGCCAGCAGCCAAAGAGGGGGGGCAAGCTCCTACAATGAGCAGTTCTTC; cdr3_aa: CASSQRGGASSYNEQFF